This T cell receptor (beta chain) emerged from a study of identical twins. General study points: Out-of-frame beta sequences exhibited a weaker degree of excess twin sharing. Whereas memory repertoires showed no such difference, abundant cord blood beta clonotypes carried fewer insertions.

TCRdb passed the 5' RACE reads through MiXCR, listing each CDR3 protein once. The sample lists about 810,000 distinct CDR3 sequences, 9% to 15% occurring once. The germline CDR1 and CDR2 sequences are LNHNV and YYDKDF (reference sequence). The CDR3 is made up of 15 amino acids. Trimming at V came to 5 bases and at J to 2 bases, leaving 3 bases not matched to a gene. On this clonotype: The target antigen is unknown.

These sequences were also reported in another study, on yellow fever vaccine responses in identical twins.

The origin of this receptor is a woman aged 18-29 years in good health. This chain links TRBV15 with TRBJ2-7; 13 nucleotides align to TRBD2. The sample was PBMCs. The CDR3 bases are TGTGCCACCAGCCAACTAGCGGGAGGGCCCTACGAGCAGTACTTC. Translating gives CATSQLAGGPYEQYF.